This TCR beta chain was recovered during a study of blood T cell repertoires in COVID-19. Looking at the study overall: Acute and convalescent COVID-19 specimens originated in the United States, Italy and Spain. T cells, B-cell-depleted T cells, or PBMCs provided the cDNA or gDNA that served as material.

In germline, CDR1 is SGHRS, CDR2 YFSETQ. The V segment lost 3 bases and the J segment 6 bases; nucleotides outside the gene matches: 8. This CDR3 region has 15 residues. Original analysis: Amplifying reference gene primers gave estimates of nucleated cell counts. This table comes from immunoSEQ multiplex PCR, and its TCRdb copy is limited to in-frame clones, with some not included. That table gives V, J and clone size, and the DNA gave D and trimming. The data hold around 50,000 clones, with roughly 84% observed a single time. The chain couples TRBV5-1 to TRBJ2-3; 9 positions agree with TRBD2. Sequenced material: peripheral blood. The sequence was obtained from a man aged 35-49 years with active COVID-19. For the CDR3, the DNA is TGCGCCAGCAGCTCGACTAGCGGTTTTTTCGATACGCAGTATTTT. This translates into CASSSTSGFFDTQYF.